Listed below are T cell receptor beta chains from one sample, sequenced in a study of blood T cell repertoires in COVID-19. Profiled with immunoSEQ multiplex PCR; TCRdb holds only in-frame clones, not every one. The sample consists of some 54,000 clones, about nine tenths of them appearing once. Material: peripheral blood. These receptors all come from an elderly man with active or convalescent COVID-19. Both conserved end residues are part of each CDR3. D genes are given only for firm matches. Part of the rows lack a size; the others show once, few, many or a class for expanded clones.

>TRBJ2-5|-|TRBV7-6|15|-
TGTGCCAGCAGTCCAGGGACTGGGTATGTGGAGACCCAGTACTTC
CASSPGTGYVETQYF
>TRBJ1-3|-|TRBV19|13|-
TGTGCCAGTAGTCTGAGCGGTAGAAACACCATATATTTT
CASSLSGRNTIYF
>TRBJ1-5|-|TRBV6-6|13|-
TGTGCCAGCAGTTCGGCAGACTATCAGCCCCAGCATTTT
CASSSADYQPQHF
>TRBJ2-6|TRBD1|TRBV19|20|once
TGTGCCAGTACCATCGCCGGAGGTCGACAGGGGGCGACGGGGGCCAACGTCCTGACTTTC
CASTIAGGRQGATGANVLTF
>TRBJ1-1|-|TRBV4-1|17|-
TGCGCCAGCAGCAAAGCTCAGGGCATAGCCATGAACACTGAAGCTTTCTTT
CASSKAQGIAMNTEAFF
>TRBJ2-5|-|TRBV19|13|-
TGTGCCAGTGGGCAGGGTAACGGCGAGACCCAGTACTTC
CASGQGNGETQYF
>TRBJ1-2|-|TRBV7-2|15|once
TGTGCCAGCAGCTTAAATTGGGCAGGCCGCTATGGCTACACCTTC
CASSLNWAGRYGYTF
>TRBJ2-7|TRBD1|TRBV9|14|-
TGTGCCAGCAGCGCTCAACTGACAGGGACCGAGCAGTACTTC
CASSAQLTGTEQYF
>TRBJ2-7|TRBD2|TRBV6-4|18|-
TGTGCCAGCAGTGACTCGGGGCCGACTAGCGGGTTCTCCTACGAGCAGTACTTC
CASSDSGPTSGFSYEQYF
>TRBJ2-1|TRBD1|TRBV2|12|-
TGTGCCAGCAACAGGGGGCGCGGGGAGCAGTTCTTC
CASNRGRGEQFF
>TRBJ1-2|TRBD1|TRBV7-2|14|-
TGTGCCAGCAGCTTGGACAGGGGGCTTTATGGCTACACCTTC
CASSLDRGLYGYTF
>TRBJ2-7|TRBD1|TRBV24-1|15|-
TGTGCCACCAGTGACCAGGGACAGTCATACTACGAGCAGTACTTC
CATSDQGQSYYEQYF
>TRBJ2-2|-|TRBV10-3|14|-
TGTGCCATCAACGAGGGAGTCGACGCCGGGGAGCTGTTTTTT
CAINEGVDAGELFF